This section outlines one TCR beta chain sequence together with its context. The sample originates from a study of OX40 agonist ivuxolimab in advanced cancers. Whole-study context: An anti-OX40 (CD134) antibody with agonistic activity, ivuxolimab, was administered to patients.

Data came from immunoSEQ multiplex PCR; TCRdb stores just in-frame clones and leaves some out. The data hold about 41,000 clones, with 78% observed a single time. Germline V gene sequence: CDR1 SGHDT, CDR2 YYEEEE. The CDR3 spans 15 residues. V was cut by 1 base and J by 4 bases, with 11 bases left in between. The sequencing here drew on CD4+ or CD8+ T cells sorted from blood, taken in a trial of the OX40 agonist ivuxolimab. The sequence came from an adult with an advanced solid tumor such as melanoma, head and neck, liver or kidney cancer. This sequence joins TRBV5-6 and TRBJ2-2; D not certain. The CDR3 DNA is TGTGCCAGCAGCTTGTTACAGTCAAGCACCGGGGAGCTGTTTTTT. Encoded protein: CASSLLQSSTGELFF.